The present T cell receptor (beta chain) was sequenced within a study of T cells in Graves' hyperthyroidism and ophthalmopathy. The sample of blood was obtained at first hyperthyroidism diagnosis (before any ophthalmopathy symptoms). Many counts were recorded for this clonotype. Its antigen remains unidentified. Researchers amplified the TCR beta CDR3 regions from RNA transcripts. An initial round of RT-PCR targeting the TCR CDR3 relied on the HTBI primer set. TCRdb analysed the multiplex PCR reads with MiXCR anew, one entry per CDR3 protein. This table holds around 300,000 distinct CDR3 sequences, about 14% found once. Study-wide results and caveats: Blood also held most thyroid clonotypes expanded beyond 0.001.

The sample consisted of blood. The sequence was collected from a woman aged 25-40 years with Graves' hyperthyroidism that later progressed to Graves' ophthalmopathy.

The CDR3: CASSPWIAEPTDTQYF. The DNA of the CDR3 is TGTGCCAGCAGCCCCTGGATAGCGGAGCCCACAGATACGCAGTATTTT. V is TRBV7-3 and J is TRBJ2-3, with D maybe TRBD2 (6 bases). The CDR3 totals 16 residues. The germline CDR1 and CDR2 sequences are SGHTA and FQGTGA. V lost 5 bases to trimming and J lost 2 bases, with 17 bases between them.